This T cell receptor beta chain was observed in a study of cytomegalovirus exposure and HLA in healthy donors. General study results and limits: About 87% or about 30% of the time was how often most TCR beta V segments were productive, according to an earlier analysis. In a later analysis, V- and J-gene trimming of beta chains associated with a DCLRE1C missense variant, replicated independently.

Primers included in the PCR were 60 Vbeta and 13 Jbeta primers. Profiled with immunoSEQ multiplex PCR; TCRdb holds only in-frame clones, not every one. The data show about 120,000 clones, over 70% seen once. Germline trimming cut 5 bases from V and 6 bases from J; bases unmatched to any gene: 8. Germline V gene lookup returns CDR1 MNHEY and CDR2 SMNVEV (reference sequence). The length of the CDR3 is 17 residues. This clone was seen only once. Its antigen remains unknown. V gene TRBV27 combines with J gene TRBJ2-1; TRBD2 agrees at 15 bases. The sequence was collected from a woman aged 18-29 years in good health and CMV-seronegative. Sequencing was performed on PBMCs. CDR3 sequence (DNA): TGTGCCAGCAGTCCAAACGGACTAGCGGGAGGGTTCAATGAGCAGTTCTTC. It codes for CASSPNGLAGGFNEQFF.